This T cell receptor beta chain was observed in a study of long-term antiretroviral therapy in people with HIV. Study in general: Collection of the earliest samples took place about a decade ahead of the 2015 immediate-ART recommendation.

Comment on this clone: No antigen is known for it.

Version v3.0 of the immunoSEQ assay ran at survey level. Measured with immunoSEQ multiplex PCR; TCRdb has only the in-frame clones, and not every one. The data show roughly 23,000 clones, with approximately 84% seen just once and roughly 7% held by the top ten. Study conclusions and caveats: The blood, collected between about 2003 and 2017, was possibly taken under older ART regimens. Absence of data on ART adherence, viral resistance or therapy changes was noted. Control repertoires displayed wider CDR3 length ranges than the HIV repertoires.

Germline CDR1 is SGHAT and CDR2 is FQNNGV. Trimming removed 0 bases from V and 5 bases from J, with 4 bases in between. The length of the CDR3 is 12 residues. This specimen consisted of unsorted PBMCs, obtained 1.8 years before starting antiretroviral therapy. The TCR comes from a woman aged 25 to 45 with HIV. The rearrangement uses TRBV11-2 and TRBJ1-2; D is ambiguous. CDR3 in DNA: TGTGCCAGCAGCTTAGACGGGTATGGCTACACCTTC. It specifies CASSLDGYGYTF.